The rows below give T cell receptor beta chains drawn from one sample of a study of PD-L1 blockade in urothelial cancer. Profiled with immunoSEQ multiplex PCR; TCRdb holds only in-frame clones, not every one. Altogether just over 35,000 clones are present, just over 35% being singletons, with the ten largest covering approximately 9%. The sequences come from tumor tissue, collected before atezolizumab (anti-PD-L1) treatment. The receptors were sampled from a man aged 60 to 75 with urothelial cancer. Each CDR3 is given with its conserved first and last residue. A D gene is named only where the DNA matches it firmly. Some rows have no size entry. The others give once, few or many, or a class for an expanded clone.

>TRBJ1-1|TRBV9|NA|many
TGTGCCAGCAGTGAAATTGCGGACCTGAACACTGAAGCTTTCTTT
CASSEIADLNTEAFF
>TRBJ1-4|TRBV9|NA|many
TGTGCCAGCAGCGTAGAGGGGAGGATGGGGGAAAAACTGTTTTTT
CASSVEGRMGEKLFF
>TRBJ1-3|TRBV6-8|NA|few
TGTGCCAGCAGTTACTATCCCCCGGGACTCTCTGGAAACACCATATATTTT
CASSYYPPGLSGNTIYF
>TRBJ1-1|TRBV18|NA|once
TGTGCCAGCTCACCAGGGAGTTACACTGAAGCTTTCTTT
CASSPGSYTEAFF
>TRBJ1-3|TRBV30|NA|few
TGTGCCTGGACCATACCTCTGGGAAACACCATATATTTT
CAWTIPLGNTIYF
>TRBJ1-5|TRBV28|NA|NA
TGTGCCAGCAGCCCTGGGGGCAATCAGCCCCAGCATTTT
CASSPGGNQPQHF
>TRBJ2-5|TRBV19|TRBD1|NA
TGTGCCAGTAGTACGGACAGGCTAGGGACCCAGTACTTC
CASSTDRLGTQYF
>TRBJ2-3|TRBV2|NA|few
TGTGCCAGCAGTGGACAAAAGAGCAACACAGATACGCAGTATTTT
CASSGQKSNTDTQYF
>TRBJ2-2|TRBV6-8|NA|NA
TGTGCCATCAGCCCCGGAACAACGAACACCGGGGAGCTGTTTTTT
CAISPGTTNTGELFF
>TRBJ1-6|TRBV6-8|NA|few
TGTGCCAGCAGACCGACGGAGAGCAGTTCACCCCTCCACTTT
CASRPTESSSPLHF
>TRBJ1-4|TRBV19|TRBD1|NA
TGTGCCAGTAGTTACAGGACAGGGAGTGAAAAACTGTTTTTT
CASSYRTGSEKLFF
>TRBJ2-7|TRBV9|NA|few
TGTGCCAGCAGCGTAGGTGCGGACTACGAGCAGTACTTC
CASSVGADYEQYF
>TRBJ2-1|TRBV10-1|TRBD2|NA
TGCGCCAGCAGTACTAGCGCCTACAATGAGCAGTTCTTC
CASSTSAYNEQFF
>TRBJ2-3|TRBV5-1|NA|NA
TGCGCCAGCAGCTTGATGGGGAGCACAGATACGCAGTATTTT
CASSLMGSTDTQYF
>TRBJ1-2|TRBV19|TRBD1|few
TGTGCCAGTCGAAACCCTAGGACAGGTCGGGGCTACACCTTC
CASRNPRTGRGYTF
>TRBJ2-7|TRBV19|NA|NA
TGTGCCAGTAGTATAGGGTGGCAGGGGACCTACGAGCAGTACTTC
CASSIGWQGTYEQYF
>TRBJ2-1|TRBV18|TRBD1|NA
TGTGCCAGCTCACCACCCGGGACAGTCCAGCAGTTCTTC
CASSPPGTVQQFF
>TRBJ2-7|TRBV5-1|NA|NA
TGCGCCAGCAGCCTCGACTTCTCCAGCTCCTACGAGCAGTACTTC
CASSLDFSSSYEQYF
>TRBJ1-1|TRBV10-2|NA|few
TGCGCCAGCAGTGATACGGACCAGAACACTGAAGCTTTCTTT
CASSDTDQNTEAFF
>TRBJ2-7|TRBV18|NA|NA
TGTGCCAGCTCAGCAGGGGTAGGGGAGCAGTACTTC
CASSAGVGEQYF
>TRBJ2-7|TRBV18|NA|few
TGTGCCAGCTCAGCTCTAGCTGCGTCCTACGAGCAGTACTTC
CASSALAASYEQYF
>TRBJ1-6|TRBV6-8|TRBD1|many
TGTGCCAGCAGGTGGGACAGGGAGGGGAATTCACCCCTCCACTTT
CASRWDREGNSPLHF
>TRBJ2-2|TRBV6-8|TRBD1|NA
TGTGCCAGCAGTCCACTTGGACAGGGCAACGGGGAGCTGTTTTTT
CASSPLGQGNGELFF
>TRBJ2-3|TRBV6-7|TRBD2|NA
TGTGCCAGCATTCACAGGGTAGCGGGGTCCACAGATACGCAGTATTTT
CASIHRVAGSTDTQYF
>TRBJ2-2|TRBV6-8|TRBD2|few
TGTGCCAGCAGTTTGGGCGGGGGCACCGGGGAGCTGTTTTTT
CASSLGGGTGELFF
>TRBJ1-1|TRBV11-3|NA|few
TGTGCCAGCAGCATGCGGACGGGGAACACTGAAGCTTTCTTT
CASSMRTGNTEAFF
>TRBJ1-5|TRBV15|NA|NA
TGTGCCACCAGCAGTGACAGAGGGAATCAGCCCCAGCATTTT
CATSSDRGNQPQHF
>TRBJ1-2|TRBV6-1|NA|NA
TGTGCCAGCAGTGAAGCCAGACAGTATGGCTACACCTTC
CASSEARQYGYTF
>TRBJ1-4|TRBV19|TRBD1|NA
TGTGCCAGTAGTCAAAGACAGGGGGCTAATGAAAAACTGTTTTTT
CASSQRQGANEKLFF
>TRBJ2-6|TRBV28|NA|few
TGTGCCAGCACCTTACCTGGGGCCAACGTCCTGACTTTC
CASTLPGANVLTF
>TRBJ2-2|TRBV19|TRBD2|NA
TGTGCCAGTTATGAGCGGGGGAACACCGGGGAGCTGTTTTTT
CASYERGNTGELFF
>TRBJ2-4|TRBV9|NA|few
TGTGCCAGCAGTCCTCTGGGGGGAGCCAAAAACATTCAGTACTTC
CASSPLGGAKNIQYF
>TRBJ1-3|TRBV7-5|NA|NA
TGTGCCAGCAGCCAGGCTGTGGGGGAAGCCACCATATATTTT
CASSQAVGEATIYF
>TRBJ2-7|TRBV25-1|NA|NA
TGTGCCAGCACGCAGAGGGGGGCGGGAATCTACGAGCAGTACTTC
CASTQRGAGIYEQYF
>TRBJ1-4|TRBV30|NA|few
TGTGCCTGGAGTGCGTTGGGGGCTAATGAAAAACTGTTTTTT
CAWSALGANEKLFF
>TRBJ1-3|TRBV9|NA|NA
TGTGCCAGCAGCGTAGCCACAGGGACTGGAAACACCATATATTTT
CASSVATGTGNTIYF
>TRBJ2-7|TRBV1|NA|NA
TGCGCCAGCAGCCAAGAAGTGATAGGATCCTACGAGCAGTACTTC
CASSQEVIGSYEQYF
>TRBJ1-2|TRBV6-8|NA|NA
TGTGCCAGTTATGTTTCTAACTATGGCTACACCTTC
CASYVSNYGYTF
>TRBJ1-1|TRBV9|TRBD1|few
TGTGCCAGCAGCCCACAGGGACAGGGGGTCACTGAAGCTTTCTTT
CASSPQGQGVTEAFF
>TRBJ2-1|TRBV9|NA|many
TGTGCCAGCAGCGTAGATCCCATTAAAGGCGCCGCGGACGATGAGCAGTTCTTC
CASSVDPIKGAADDEQFF
>TRBJ1-1|TRBV14|NA|NA
TGTGCCAGCAGCCTGACGGGAAGGAAAACTGAAGCTTTCTTT
CASSLTGRKTEAFF
>TRBJ2-7|TRBV4-1|NA|NA
TGCGCCAGCAGCCAAGAAGGAAGCTACGAGCAGTACTTC
CASSQEGSYEQYF
>TRBJ1-3|TRBV11-3|NA|few
TGTGCCAGCAGTCTACTTGATCAGAGGGGAAACACCATATATTTT
CASSLLDQRGNTIYF
>TRBJ1-6|TRBV7-7|TRBD1|NA
TGTGCCAGCAGCTGGCGGACAGGGGGAAATAATTCACCCCTCCACTTT
CASSWRTGGNNSPLHF
>TRBJ1-6|TRBV6-7|NA|many
TGTGCCAGCAGTTATGCATCCCGGGGTAATTCACCCCTCCACTTT
CASSYASRGNSPLHF
>TRBJ2-1|TRBV28|TRBD2|few
TGTGCCAGCTTAAGCGGGAGTCGTTTATTAAATGAGCAGTTCTTC
CASLSGSRLLNEQFF
>TRBJ1-5|TRBV25-1|NA|NA
TGTGCCAGCAGTGAATCGATCACAGGGAATCAGCCCCAGCATTTT
CASSESITGNQPQHF
>TRBJ1-4|TRBV14|NA|NA
TGTGCCAGCAGCCATGGTAGAGAGCATGGTGAAAAACTGTTTTTT
CASSHGREHGEKLFF
>TRBJ2-6|TRBV19|NA|NA
TGTGCCAGTAGTATCAGCCCCTCTGGGGCCAACGTCCTGACTTTC
CASSISPSGANVLTF
>TRBJ2-2|TRBV6-8|NA|few
TGTGCCAGCAGTTGGTTTCGGGGAAGTGCCGGGGAGCTGTTTTTT
CASSWFRGSAGELFF
>TRBJ1-6|TRBV6-8|NA|few
TGTGCCAGTAGGACAGCCTATAATTCACCCCTCCACTTT
CASRTAYNSPLHF
>TRBJ2-3|TRBV28|TRBD1|few
TGTGCCAGCAGTTTACAAATGGGACAGGGGGCCAGCACAGATACGCAGTATTTT
CASSLQMGQGASTDTQYF
>TRBJ2-4|TRBV5-1|NA|NA
TGCGCCAGCAGCCCCTATACAGGGACGCTAGCCAAAAACATTCAGTACTTC
CASSPYTGTLAKNIQYF
>TRBJ2-2|TRBV12-5|TRBD1|few
TGTGCTAGTGGGGCCCAGGGGGCGAACACCGGGGAGCTGTTTTTT
CASGAQGANTGELFF